Listed below are T cell receptor beta chains from one sample, sequenced in a study of cytomegalovirus exposure and HLA in healthy donors. Assay used: immunoSEQ multiplex PCR; TCRdb lists only in-frame clones, some missing. The sample carries 150,000 to 200,000 clones, approximately 84% recorded once. The specimen was PBMCs. Source of these receptors: a man between 50 and 59 years old in good health and CMV-seronegative. Each CDR3 is given with its conserved first and last residue. The order of the fields is J gene, V gene, D gene, clone size, CDR3 protein, CDR3 DNA. The D gene is left open where the match is weak. Only part of the rows carry a size: once, few, many, or a class if the clone is expanded.

>TRBJ2-2|TRBV7-7|TRBD1|.
CASSRDRGNGELFF
TGTGCCAGCAGCCGGGACAGGGGAAACGGGGAGCTGTTTTTT
>TRBJ2-3|TRBV6-5|.|.
CASSYSQGSDTQYF
TGTGCCAGCAGTTACTCTCAGGGATCAGATACGCAGTATTTT
>TRBJ2-1|TRBV9|TRBD2|.
CASSVANQRGFYNEQFF
TGTGCCAGCAGCGTAGCTAATCAGCGGGGGTTCTACAATGAGCAGTTCTTC
>TRBJ2-3|TRBV7-2|.|few
CASSLVPGADTQYF
TGTGCCAGCAGCTTAGTTCCCGGAGCAGATACGCAGTATTTT
>TRBJ1-4|TRBV7-8|TRBD1|.
CASTDRETNEKLFF
TGTGCCAGCACGGACAGGGAAACTAATGAAAAACTGTTTTTT
>TRBJ2-5|TRBV10-3|TRBD1|.
CAISEAGQGRETQYF
TGTGCCATCAGTGAGGCGGGACAGGGAAGGGAGACCCAGTACTTC
>TRBJ1-2|TRBV27|.|once
CASSLSRSKGYTF
TGTGCCAGCAGTTTATCGAGGTCGAAAGGCTACACCTTC
>TRBJ1-2|TRBV18|.|.
CASSRDQTGYGYTF
TGTGCCAGCTCACGGGATCAAACAGGGTACGGCTACACCTTC
>TRBJ1-2|TRBV19|.|.
CASSIEGGYTF
TGTGCCAGTAGTATTGAGGGTGGCTACACCTTC
>TRBJ2-1|TRBV30|.|.
CAWSALSVYNEQFF
TGTGCCTGGAGTGCCCTTTCGGTATACAATGAGCAGTTCTTC
>TRBJ2-5|TRBV13|TRBD1|.
CASSLTRQGTQYF
TGTGCCAGCAGCTTGACCCGACAGGGGACGCAGTACTTC
>TRBJ2-3|TRBV19|.|.
CASSMVPRDTQYF
TGTGCCAGTAGTATGGTTCCTAGGGATACGCAGTATTTT
>TRBJ2-4|TRBV27|.|.
CASSSPGDIQYF
TGTGCCAGCAGTTCACCCGGGGACATTCAGTACTTC